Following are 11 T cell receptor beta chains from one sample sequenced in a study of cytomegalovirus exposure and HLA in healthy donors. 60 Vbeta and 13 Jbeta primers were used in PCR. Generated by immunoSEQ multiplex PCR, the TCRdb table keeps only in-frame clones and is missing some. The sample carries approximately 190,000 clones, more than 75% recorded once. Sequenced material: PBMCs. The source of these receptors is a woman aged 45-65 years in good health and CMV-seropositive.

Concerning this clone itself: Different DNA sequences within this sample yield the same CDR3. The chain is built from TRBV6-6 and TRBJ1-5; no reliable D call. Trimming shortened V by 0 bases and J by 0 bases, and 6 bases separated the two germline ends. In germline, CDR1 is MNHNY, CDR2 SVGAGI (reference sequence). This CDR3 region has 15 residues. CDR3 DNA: TGTGCCAGCAGTTACTCGGAGGGTAGCAATCAGCCCCAGCATTTT. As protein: CASSYSEGSNQPQHF.

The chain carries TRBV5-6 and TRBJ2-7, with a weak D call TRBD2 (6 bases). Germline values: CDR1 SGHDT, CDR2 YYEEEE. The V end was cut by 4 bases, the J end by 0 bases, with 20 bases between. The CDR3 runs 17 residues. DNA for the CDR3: TGTGCCAGCAGCACGGGACTTACTTTGGGACCCTCCTACGAGCAGTACTTC. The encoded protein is CASSTGLTLGPSYEQYF.

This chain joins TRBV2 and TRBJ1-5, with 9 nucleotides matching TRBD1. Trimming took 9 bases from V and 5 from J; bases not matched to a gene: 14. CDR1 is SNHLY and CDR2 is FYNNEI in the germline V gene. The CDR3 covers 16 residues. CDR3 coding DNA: TGTGCCAGTATCAGGGACAGGGAGTGGGTAGATCAGCCCCAGCATTTT. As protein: CASIRDREWVDQPQHF.

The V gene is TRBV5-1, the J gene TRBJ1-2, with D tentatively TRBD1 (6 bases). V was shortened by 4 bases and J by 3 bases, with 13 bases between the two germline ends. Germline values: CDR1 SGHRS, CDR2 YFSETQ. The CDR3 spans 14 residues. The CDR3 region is CASSPTQGYYGYTF. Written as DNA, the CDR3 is TGCGCCAGCAGCCCGACCCAGGGGTACTATGGCTACACCTTC.

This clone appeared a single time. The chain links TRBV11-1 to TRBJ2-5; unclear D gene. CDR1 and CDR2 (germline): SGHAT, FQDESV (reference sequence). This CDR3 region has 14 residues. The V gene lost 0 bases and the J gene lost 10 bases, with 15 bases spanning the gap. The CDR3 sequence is CASSLAASSFDQYF. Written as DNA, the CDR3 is TGTGCCAGCAGCTTAGCAGCGAGCTCCTTCGACCAGTACTTC.

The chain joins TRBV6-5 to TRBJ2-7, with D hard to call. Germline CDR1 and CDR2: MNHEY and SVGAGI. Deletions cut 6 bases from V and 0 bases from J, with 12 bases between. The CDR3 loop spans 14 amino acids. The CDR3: CASSIQKISYEQYF. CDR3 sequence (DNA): TGTGCCAGCAGCATACAGAAAATCTCCTACGAGCAGTACTTC.

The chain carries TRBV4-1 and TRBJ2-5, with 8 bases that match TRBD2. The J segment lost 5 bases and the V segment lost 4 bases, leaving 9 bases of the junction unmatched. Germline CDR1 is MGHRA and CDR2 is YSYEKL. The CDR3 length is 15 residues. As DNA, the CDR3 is TGCGCCAGCAGCCTCTCCGGGGGGGCCGTGGAGACCCAGTACTTC. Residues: CASSLSGGAVETQYF.

The CDR3 nucleotides read TGTGCCAGCAGCACTAGGCTCGCTGCCGGTCGCACTGAAGCTTTCTTT. Translated: CASSTRLAAGRTEAFF. The chain combines TRBV7-9 with TRBJ1-1; D unclear. Germline lookup yields CDR1 SEHNR and CDR2 FQNEAQ (reference sequence). The V end lost 5 bases, the J end lost 4 bases, and 20 bases lay between the germline ends. CDR3 length: 16 residues.

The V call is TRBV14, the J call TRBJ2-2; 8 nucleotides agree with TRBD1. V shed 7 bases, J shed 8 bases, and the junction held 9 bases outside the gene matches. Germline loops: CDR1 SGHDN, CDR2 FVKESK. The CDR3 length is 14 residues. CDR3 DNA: TGTGCCAGCAACACAGGGGGTTTCGAAGGGGAGCTGTTTTTT. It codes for CASNTGGFEGELFF. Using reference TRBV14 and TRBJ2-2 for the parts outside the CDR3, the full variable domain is EAGVTQFPSHSVIEKGQTVTLRCDPISGHDNLYWYRRVMGKEIKFLLHFVKESKQDESGMPNNRFLAERTGGTYSTLKVQPAELEDSGVYFCASNTGGFEGELFFGEGSRLTVL.

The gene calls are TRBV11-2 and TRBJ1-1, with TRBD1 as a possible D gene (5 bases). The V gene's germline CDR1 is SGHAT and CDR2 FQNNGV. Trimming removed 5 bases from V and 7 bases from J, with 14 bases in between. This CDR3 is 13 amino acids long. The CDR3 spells CASSPISRDEAFF. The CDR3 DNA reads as TGTGCCAGCAGCCCCATTTCCAGGGATGAAGCTTTCTTT.

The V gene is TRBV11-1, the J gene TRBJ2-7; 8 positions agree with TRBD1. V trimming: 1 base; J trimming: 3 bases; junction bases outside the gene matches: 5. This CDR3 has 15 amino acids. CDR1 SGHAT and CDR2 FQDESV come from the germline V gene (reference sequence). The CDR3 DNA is TGTGCCAGCAGCTTAGATAGGACAGGGCGCTACGAGCAGTACTTC. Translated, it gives CASSLDRTGRYEQYF. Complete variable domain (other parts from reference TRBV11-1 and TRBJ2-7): EAEVAQSPRYKITEKSQAVAFWCDPISGHATLYWYRQILGQGPELLVQFQDESVVDDSQLPKDRFSAERLKGVDSTLKIQPAELGDSAMYLCASSLDRTGRYEQYFGPGTRLTVT.